Presented here are 17 T cell receptor beta chains from one specimen sequenced in a study of T cells after yellow fever vaccination. Via MiXCR, TCRdb re-called the 5' RACE reads, giving one row per CDR3 protein. The table lists approximately 300,000 distinct CDR3 sequences, about 11% of them singletons. The sample in question was CD4+ T cells sorted from PBMCs, obtained 45 days after the yellow fever booster vaccination. The receptor set was obtained from a young man who received the YFV17D yellow fever vaccine.

This clonotype came up many times. The CDR3 nucleotides are TGTGCCATCAGAAGAACCGACGGATCGGAAGCTTTCTTT. Its translation is CAIRRTDGSEAFF. This rearrangement joins TRBV10-3 to TRBJ1-1; D ambiguous. V was clipped by 6 bases and J by 8 bases, with 16 bases between them. Germline CDR1 reads ENHRY; CDR2 reads SYGVKD. This CDR3 is 13 amino acids long.

There are a few counts of this clonotype. The J gene is TRBJ1-2, the V gene TRBV6-5; a possible D gene is TRBD1 (6 bases). This CDR3 is built from 16 residues. Germline V gives CDR1 MNHEY, CDR2 SVGAGI. The V end lost 4 bases, the J end lost 3 bases, and 18 bases lay between the germline ends. In DNA, the CDR3 is TGTGCCAGCAGTTCTCATTATACAGGGCAATACTATGGCTACACCTTC. Protein: CASSSHYTGQYYGYTF.

This clonotype was counted between two and nine times. The V and J genes are TRBV5-1 and TRBJ2-3; 11 positions agree with TRBD2. V was pared by 4 bases and J by 4 bases, with 11 bases of the junction left unmatched. The CDR3 consists of 17 residues. CDR1 is SGHRS and CDR2 is YFSETQ in the germline V gene. The CDR3 here is CASSRNSGGAFSDTQYF. The CDR3 region has the DNA TGCGCCAGCAGCCGGAATAGCGGGGGGGCCTTTTCAGATACGCAGTATTTT.

V usage is TRBV12-3 or TRBV12-4 and J usage is TRBJ1-2; possibly TRBD1 for D (5 bases). This CDR3 contains 13 residues. V was cut by 5 bases and J by 4 bases, with 11 bases left in between. The CDR3 DNA sequence: TGTGCCAGCAGTGGCGGCGGGGCCTATGGCTACACCTTC. It specifies CASSGGGAYGYTF.

The table lists this clonotype with a few counts. The rearrangement joins TRBV4-2 to TRBJ2-5; perhaps TRBD2 as D (6 bases). The CDR3 runs 14 residues. Trimming took off 3 bases at V and 4 bases at J, with 12 bases between the two ends. CDR1 and CDR2 (germline): LGHNA, YNFKEQ. The CDR3 loop reads CASSQRAGPETQYF. CDR3 in DNA: TGTGCCAGCAGCCAGAGGGCGGGGCCAGAGACCCAGTACTTC.

The J gene is TRBJ2-3, the V gene TRBV20-1; 10 bases line up with TRBD1. The germline CDR1 and CDR2 sequences are DFQATT and SNEGSKA (reference sequence). This CDR3 region has 17 residues. The V gene end was trimmed by 5 bases and the J gene end by 0 bases; junction bases not matched to a gene: 11. The CDR3 nucleotides read TGCAGTGCTGTCAGGGACAGGGGTTTATCTAGCACAGATACGCAGTATTTT. Protein product: CSAVRDRGLSSTDTQYF.

The V gene is TRBV20-1, the J gene TRBJ2-4; D gene uncertain. Trimming removed 5 bases from V and 0 bases from J, with 8 bases in between. This CDR3 spans 13 amino acids. Germline V gene data show CDR1 as DFQATT and CDR2 as SNEGSKA (reference sequence). The CDR3 region is CSAGTEAKNIQYF. CDR3 DNA sequence: TGCAGTGCTGGCACTGAAGCCAAAAACATTCAGTACTTC.

V and J are TRBV7-3 and TRBJ2-7; TRBD1 matches 7 bases. The CDR3 length is 13 residues. Germline V gene sequence: CDR1 SGHTA, CDR2 FQGTGA. V gave up 5 bases and J gave up 3 bases; unmatched junction bases: 4. This CDR3 reads CASSQGQNYEQYF. CDR3 in DNA: TGTGCCAGCAGCCAGGGACAGAACTACGAGCAGTACTTC.

The genes are TRBV5-1 and TRBJ1-3; D is perhaps TRBD1 (6 bases). CDR3 length equals 15 residues. From germline, CDR1 is SGHRS and CDR2 YFSETQ. V lost 0 bases and J lost 3, with 10 bases in between. CDR3 sequence (DNA): TGCGCCAGCAGCTTGGAGGGACACCTTGGAAACACCATATATTTT. Its protein product is CASSLEGHLGNTIYF.

This clonotype was seen more than once but under ten times. This chain links TRBV4-2 with TRBJ1-6; the D is unclear. This CDR3 is built from 17 residues. Germline V gene sequence: CDR1 LGHNA, CDR2 YNFKEQ. V shed 2 bases and J shed 5 bases, with 16 bases lying between them. The CDR3 DNA reads as TGTGCCAGCAGCCAACCTCTCTACACCGAGGATAATTCACCCCTCCACTTT. Translated: CASSQPLYTEDNSPLHF.

This clonotype was recorded many times. The chain links TRBV20-1 to TRBJ1-1, with a tentative D call TRBD1 (5 bases). CDR3 length: 14 amino acids. CDR1 is DFQATT, CDR2 SNEGSKA, per germline (reference sequence). Trimming cost V 3 bases and J 3 bases, with 14 bases left between them. CDR3 protein: CSARGQGGYTEAFF. CDR3 bases: TGCAGTGCTAGGGGGCAGGGCGGGTACACTGAAGCTTTCTTT.

The rearrangement joins TRBV24-1 to TRBJ2-3, with D possibly being TRBD2 (6 bases). CDR1 and CDR2 from the germline V gene are KGHDR and SFDVKD. The V end was cut by 7 bases, the J end by 2 bases, with 12 bases between. The CDR3 spans 14 residues. CDR3 in amino acids: CATRGLTSTDTQYF. The CDR3 DNA sequence: TGTGCCACCAGGGGACTCACTTCCACAGATACGCAGTATTTT.

A few counts support this clonotype. Here the CDR3 reads CASSLMGVRKLETQYF. The DNA for the CDR3 is TGTGCCAGCAGCTTGATGGGGGTCCGTAAATTAGAGACCCAGTACTTC. This chain links TRBV5-4 with TRBJ2-5; D may be TRBD1 or TRBD2 (5 bases each). CDR3 length equals 16 residues. Germline CDR1 reads SGHNT; CDR2 reads YYREEE (reference sequence). Between the trimmed V and J ends, which lost 1 base and 4 bases, there was a span of 17 bases.

This clonotype was seen only a few times. The chain uses TRBV7-9 and TRBJ2-5; 10 bases are a match to TRBD1. CDR1 and CDR2 (germline): SEHNR, FQNEAQ (reference sequence). V shed 2 bases, J shed 6 bases, and the junction held 3 bases outside the gene matches. This CDR3 has 14 residues. CDR3: CASSLRQGAKTQYF. In nucleotides, the CDR3 is TGTGCCAGCAGCTTAAGACAGGGGGCGAAGACCCAGTACTTC.

The J gene is TRBJ2-7, the V gene TRBV3-1; the D gene is possibly TRBD2 (5 bases). Per germline, CDR1 LGHDT and CDR2 YNNKEL (reference sequence). V was clipped by 5 bases and J by 9 bases, with 17 bases between them. This CDR3 contains 13 residues. CDR3 nucleotide sequence: TGTGCCAGCAGCTCGAACCCAAAGGGAGTGCAGTACTTC. Amino acids: CASSSNPKGVQYF.

The chain carries TRBV4-2 and TRBJ2-2; 7 nucleotides align to TRBD2. The CDR3 runs to 15 residues. V shed 4 bases, J shed 8 bases, and the junction held 10 bases outside the gene matches. CDR1 and CDR2 (germline): LGHNA, YNFKEQ. The CDR3 DNA is TGTGCCAGCAGCCTCGGTTCGGTGGGAGGGGGGGAGCTGTTTTTT. Translated, it gives CASSLGSVGGGELFF.

This clonotype was detected only a few times. V and J are TRBV28 and TRBJ2-3; D may match TRBD1 or TRBD2 (5 bases each). Germline values: CDR1 MDHEN, CDR2 SYDVKM. Trimming removed 1 base from V and 0 bases from J, with 14 bases in between. The CDR3 has 17 residues. In DNA form, the CDR3 reads TGTGCCAGCAGTTTATTGGGGGTATCCCTTAGCACAGATACGCAGTATTTT. Encoded protein: CASSLLGVSLSTDTQYF.